Listed here is a single TCR beta chain. This entry is derived from a study of blood T cell repertoires in COVID-19. Authors' analysis steps: Amplification from reference gene primers served as the basis for estimated nucleated cell counts. Using immunoSEQ multiplex PCR, the repertoire was profiled, and TCRdb retains in-frame clones only, with some absent. The V and J calls and the clone size are those of that table, but D and trimming were determined from the DNA. Here the sample spans about 150,000 clones, 75% to 85% being singletons. The CDR3 runs 14 residues. Germline assignment: CDR1 SGHDT and CDR2 YYEEEE. V lost 5 bases, J lost 7 bases, and 6 bases stayed unmatched.

The rearrangement joins TRBV5-6 to TRBJ1-2, with 12 bases identical to TRBD1. The sequenced material came from peripheral blood. This TCR was sampled from a woman aged 45-59 years with acute or convalescent COVID-19. CDR3 bases: TGTGCCAGCAGAACGGGACAGGGGGCTTTTGGCTACACCTTC. Translated, it gives CASRTGQGAFGYTF. Variable domain in full (rest from reference TRBV5-6 and TRBJ1-2): DAGVTQSPTHLIKTRGQQVTLRCSPKSGHDTVSWYQQALGQGPQFIFQYYEEEERQRGNFPDRFSGHQFPNYSSELNVNALLLGDSALYLCASRTGQGAFGYTFGSGTRLTVV.